Following are 20 T cell receptor beta chains from one sample sequenced in a study of persistence of HIV-infected CD4 T cells (dated by TCRdb to 2018 to 2021). Their specific antigens are unknown. The sample's treatment or condition label, decoded: suppressive antiretroviral therapy. Lysates of CMV-infected fibroblasts at about 11 ug/mL were used to stimulate the cells. Memory populations depleted of antigen-responding cells were obtained by sorting nonresponding CD40L-negative CD69-negative CD45RO-high memory CD4+ T cells. The immunoSEQ hsTCRB assay version 4 in survey mode was used to sequence TCRbeta repertoires from genomic DNA. Here the immuneACCESS table is served through TCRdb, limited to in-frame sequences with V and J called. Missing clones are a known gap in these copies; in checked studies unresolved V genes cover under half, and the rest lacks a known reason. This sample holds 25,000 to 35,000 clones; roughly 82% were observed only once. Jointly, the top ten make up around 0.94% of the sample.

Specimen: CD4+ T cells sorted from PBMCs after roughly 17-hour stimulation, collected from a patient who received antiretroviral therapy. This sample's cell subset or site label indicates: CD40L-CD69- CD45RO-high memory CD4 T cells not responding to CMV lysate. Source of these receptors: an adult man with HIV who was CMV-seropositive.

V gene TRBV6-1 combines with J gene TRBJ1-2; the D gene is possibly TRBD1 (6 bases). The CDR3 is 15 residues long. The V end lost 2 bases, the J end lost 0 bases, and 10 bases lay between the germline ends. Germline V CDR1 and CDR2: MNHNS, SASEGT. CDR3 sequence (DNA): TGTGCCAGCAGTGAAAGGGGGGGCTCTAACTATGGCTACACCTTC. This sequence encodes CASSERGGSNYGYTF.

The chain recombines TRBV6-5 with TRBJ1-1, with no clear D. Germline lookup yields CDR1 MNHEY and CDR2 SVGAGI. The CDR3 sequence is 16 residues long. The V gene lost 0 bases and the J gene lost 2 bases, with 13 bases spanning the gap. In DNA, the CDR3 is TGTGCCAGCAGTTACTCCTCGGTGGCATCCAACACTGAAGCTTTCTTT. Its translation is CASSYSSVASNTEAFF.

The genes are TRBV3-1 (or the pseudogene TRBV3-2) and TRBJ1-5; tentatively, D is TRBD1 (5 bases). V dropped 0 bases and J dropped 6 bases, with 30 bases sitting between them. Germline V CDR1 and CDR2: LGHDT, YNNKEL (reference sequence). CDR3 length: 21 residues. CDR3 sequence reads: CASSQDGGKRLGKIRGQPQHF. The CDR3 DNA sequence: TGTGCCAGCAGCCAAGATGGGGGGAAAAGGCTCGGGAAAATTCGTGGTCAGCCCCAGCATTTT.

V usage is TRBV20-1 and J usage is TRBJ1-5, with 8 bases aligning to TRBD1. With 3 bases clipped from V and 1 base from J, the junction kept 11 bases outside the gene matches. The CDR3 sequence is 17 residues long. CDR1 and CDR2 (germline): DFQATT, SNEGSKA (reference sequence). Here the CDR3 DNA reads TGCAGTGCTAGTAGGCTCAGGGGGCTGGGAAGCAATCAGCCCCAGCATTTT. Encoded protein: CSASRLRGLGSNQPQHF.

The V and J genes are TRBV7-9 and TRBJ2-7; no definite D call. Between the trimmed V and J ends, which lost 1 base and 4 bases, there was a span of 8 bases. The CDR3 runs to 13 residues. The germline gives CDR1 SEHNR, CDR2 FQNEAQ (reference sequence). CDR3 coding DNA: TGTGCCAGCAGCTTAGAGGCCGATTACGAGCAGTACTTC. Protein: CASSLEADYEQYF.

This clone was counted a few times. J is TRBJ2-6 and V is TRBV5-4; weak D call: TRBD2 (5 bases). Germline-derived CDR1 and CDR2 are SGHNT and YYREEE (reference sequence). The germline V and J ends were trimmed by 3 bases and 0 bases, with 10 bases remaining between them. The length of the CDR3 is 16 residues. The CDR3 region has the DNA TGTGCCAGCAGCTACGGACTGCTCTCTGGGGCCAACGTCCTGACTTTC. Translation gives CASSYGLLSGANVLTF.

The chain joins TRBV7-2 to TRBJ1-5; TRBD1 is a possible D gene (5 bases). CDR1 is SGHTA, CDR2 FQGNSA, per germline. Deletions cut 1 base from V and 6 bases from J, with 7 bases between. CDR3 length: 13 residues. For the CDR3, the DNA is TGTGCCAGCAGCTTAGACCAGGGTCAGCCCCAGCATTTT. Translating it yields CASSLDQGQPQHF. The variable domain in full, with the rest retrieved from reference TRBV7-2 and TRBJ1-5, is GAGVSQSPSNKVTEKGKDVELRCDPISGHTALYWYRQSLGQGLEFLIYFQGNSAPDKSGLPSDRFSAERTGGSVSTLTIQRTQQEDSAVYLCASSLDQGQPQHFGDGTRLSIL.

The V gene is TRBV6-6, the J gene TRBJ2-7; D unresolved. The CDR3 loop spans 12 amino acids. Germline values: CDR1 MNHNY, CDR2 SVGAGI (reference sequence). V lost 6 bases and J 2 bases, leaving 8 bases between the germline ends. Here the CDR3 DNA reads TGTGCCAGCAGCCCACTAACCTACGAGCAGTACTTC. Translated, it gives CASSPLTYEQYF.

The J gene is TRBJ2-7, the V gene TRBV9; D unclear. The V and J ends lost 3 bases and 6 bases respectively, with 16 bases between them. This CDR3 has 14 residues. The germline CDR1 and CDR2 sequences are SGDLS and YYNGEE. CDR3 residues: CASSGGVVPGEQYF. DNA of the CDR3: TGTGCCAGCAGCGGGGGTGTAGTGCCGGGCGAGCAGTACTTC.

The chain employs TRBV3-1 (or the pseudogene TRBV3-2) and TRBJ2-5, with D possibly matching TRBD1 (6 bases). Germline CDR1 is LGHDT and CDR2 is YNNKEL (reference sequence). The CDR3 length is 11 residues. Trimming removed 5 bases from V and 9 bases from J, with 10 bases in between. DNA of the CDR3: TGTGCCAGCAGCACCACAGGGTCCCAGTACTTC. Translating gives CASSTTGSQYF.

V is TRBV19 and J is TRBJ2-3; 13 bases are shared with TRBD2. Trimming removed 3 bases from V and 3 bases from J; junction bases left unmatched: 15. The CDR3 length is 20 residues. Per the germline V gene, CDR1 is LNHDA and CDR2 is SQIVND (reference sequence). The CDR3 DNA follows: TGTGCCAGTAGTATTAGACTAGCGGGGGGCAAGGTCACGAAAACAGATACGCAGTATTTT. It codes for CASSIRLAGGKVTKTDTQYF.

The chain uses TRBV18 and TRBJ1-4, with 10 positions matching TRBD1. This CDR3 is 15 amino acids long. Germline V gene lookup returns CDR1 KGHSH and CDR2 LQKENI. Germline trimming cut 3 bases from V and 10 bases from J; bases unmatched to any gene: 8. This CDR3 is CASSPSDRGSGKLFF. The CDR3 DNA reads as TGTGCCAGCTCACCGTCGGACAGGGGGAGTGGAAAACTGTTTTTT.

In its sample, this clone was seen a few times. The rearrangement uses TRBV12-5 and TRBJ1-2; 9 nucleotides match TRBD1. The CDR3 contains 14 residues. Looked up from germline, CDR1 is LGHNT and CDR2 is FRNRAP. Trimming removed 1 base from V and 4 bases from J; junction bases left unmatched: 1. For the CDR3, the DNA is TGTGCTAGTGGTTTGGACAGGGGGCTCTATGGCTACACCTTC. As protein: CASGLDRGLYGYTF. The full variable domain, completed using reference TRBV12-5 and TRBJ1-2, is DARVTQTPRHKVTEMGQEVTMRCQPILGHNTVFWYRQTMMQGLELLAYFRNRAPLDDSGMPKDRFSAEMPDATLATLKIQPSEPRDSAVYFCASGLDRGLYGYTFGSGTRLTVV.

This chain connects TRBV4-3 to TRBJ2-7, with 10 bases aligning to TRBD1. The CDR3 loop spans 18 amino acids. The V gene's germline CDR1 is LGHNA and CDR2 YSLEER. The V and J ends lost 0 bases and 6 bases, in that order; junction bases with no gene match: 14. The CDR3 bases are TGCGCCAGCAGCCAAGACTTGGGCCGTTGGACAGGGGGACTCGAGCAGTACTTC. The encoded protein is CASSQDLGRWTGGLEQYF.

V is TRBV19 and J is TRBJ2-7, with TRBD1 identical over 9 bases. Losses at the gene ends were 5 bases for V and 0 bases for J; bases not matched to a gene: 5. Germline CDR1 reads LNHDA; CDR2 reads SQIVND (reference sequence). CDR3 length equals 15 residues. The CDR3 nucleotides are TGTGCCAGTAGTTTCCAGGACAGGGGCTCCTACGAGCAGTACTTC. It specifies CASSFQDRGSYEQYF.

The CDR3 DNA reads TGTGCCAGCAGCGTATTCGACAGACCAGGCAGCTATGGCTACACCTTC. The encoded protein is CASSVFDRPGSYGYTF. The rearrangement links TRBV9 to TRBJ1-2; maybe TRBD1 (5 bases). The CDR3 has 16 residues. Deletions cut 1 base from V and 4 bases from J, with 17 bases between. Germline-derived CDR1 and CDR2 are SGDLS and YYNGEE. Full variable domain (outside the CDR3, taken from reference TRBV9 and TRBJ1-2): DSGVTQTPKHLITATGQRVTLRCSPRSGDLSVYWYQQSLDQGLQFLIQYYNGEERAKGNILERFSAQQFPDLHSELNLSSLELGDSALYFCASSVFDRPGSYGYTFGSGTRLTVV.

In its sample, this clone ranks as medium-sized. The V call is TRBV6-5, the J call TRBJ1-2; D call uncertain. Trimming took off 2 bases at V and 4 bases at J, with 14 bases between the two ends. The CDR3 consists of 15 residues. Germline V gene lookup returns CDR1 MNHEY and CDR2 SVGAGI. CDR3 sequence (DNA): TGTGCCAGCAGTTACGGATCATCACTCCGCTATGGCTACACCTTC. This codes for CASSYGSSLRYGYTF.

The rearrangement uses TRBV18 and TRBJ2-1; no firm D call. The CDR3 runs 15 residues. With 0 bases removed from V and 4 bases from J, the gap between germline ends came to 10 bases. CDR1 KGHSH and CDR2 LQKENI come from the germline V gene. The CDR3 region is CASSPPGDKYNEQFF. In nucleotides, the CDR3 is TGTGCCAGCTCACCACCGGGCGACAAATACAATGAGCAGTTCTTC.

This clone was seen a few times. J is TRBJ2-3 and V is TRBV6-2 or TRBV6-3; no clear D. Germline V gene sequence: CDR1 MNHEY, CDR2 SVGEGT. V lost 4 bases to trimming and J lost 2 bases, with 13 bases between them. CDR3 length equals 15 residues. The CDR3 here is CASSSPTTYTDTQYF. The CDR3, as DNA: TGTGCCAGCAGTTCCCCAACCACCTACACAGATACGCAGTATTTT.

V gene TRBV7-2 combines with J gene TRBJ1-1; D unresolved. Trimming pared 1 base from V and 11 bases from J, leaving 14 bases between. The CDR3 length is 13 residues. From germline, CDR1 is SGHTA and CDR2 FQGNSA. The chain's CDR3 is CASSLGEGIKAFF. The CDR3, as DNA: TGTGCCAGCAGCTTAGGGGAAGGCATAAAGGCTTTCTTT. Combining the CDR3 with reference TRBV7-2 and TRBJ1-1 gives the whole variable domain GAGVSQSPSNKVTEKGKDVELRCDPISGHTALYWYRQSLGQGLEFLIYFQGNSAPDKSGLPSDRFSAERTGGSVSTLTIQRTQQEDSAVYLCASSLGEGIKAFFGQGTRLTVV.